This TCR beta chain was recorded in a study of chemoradiotherapy in HPV16-positive cancers. The repertoire was sequenced with immunoSEQ multiplex PCR; TCRdb's copy has only in-frame clones and lacks some. The table has 7,000 to 10,000 clones, 70% to 90% seen once. Looked up from germline, CDR1 is DFQATT and CDR2 is SNEGSKA (reference sequence). This CDR3 has 11 amino acids. The germline V and J ends were trimmed by 6 bases and 6 bases, with 12 bases remaining between them. This receptor was taken from a human donor with HPV-associated anogenital cancer. The source was tumor tissue, collected from a patient who underwent chemoradiotherapy. This sequence joins TRBV20-1 and TRBJ2-7, with D hard to call. The CDR3 nucleotides read TGCAGTGCAATTATTCCTGGCGAGCAGTACTTC. Translation gives CSAIIPGEQYF.